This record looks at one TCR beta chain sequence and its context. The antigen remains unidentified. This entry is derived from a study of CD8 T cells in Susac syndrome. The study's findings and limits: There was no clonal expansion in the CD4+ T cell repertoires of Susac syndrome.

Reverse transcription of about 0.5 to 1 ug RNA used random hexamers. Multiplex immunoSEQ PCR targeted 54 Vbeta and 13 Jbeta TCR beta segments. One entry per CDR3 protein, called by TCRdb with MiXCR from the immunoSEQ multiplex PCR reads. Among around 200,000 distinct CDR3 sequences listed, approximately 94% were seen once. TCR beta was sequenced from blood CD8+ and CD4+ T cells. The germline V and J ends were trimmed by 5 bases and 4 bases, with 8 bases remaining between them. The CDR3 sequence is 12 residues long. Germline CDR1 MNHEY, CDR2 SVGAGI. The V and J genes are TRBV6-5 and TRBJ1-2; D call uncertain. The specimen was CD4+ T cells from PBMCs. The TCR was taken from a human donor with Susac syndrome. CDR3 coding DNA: TGTGCCAGCAGTACCGGGTTCTATGGCTACACCTTC. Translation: CASSTGFYGYTF.